The 19 T cell receptor beta chains below all came from one sample that was sequenced in a study of T cells after yellow fever vaccination. TCRdb itself ran the 5' RACE reads through MiXCR, one entry per CDR3 protein. The table records about 350,000 distinct CDR3 sequences, roughly an eighth of them present only once. Here the sequenced sample was CD4+ T cells sorted from PBMCs, taken 15 days after the yellow fever booster vaccination. These receptors originate from a man younger than 35 who received the YFV17D yellow fever vaccine.

This clonotype was counted only a few times. The chain employs TRBV15 and TRBJ1-2, with 12 bases that match TRBD1. There are 18 residues in the CDR3. The germline gives CDR1 LNHNV, CDR2 YYDKDF (reference sequence). V lost 2 bases, J lost 3 bases, and 10 bases stayed unmatched. CDR3 residues: CATSRQLGTGGAYYGYTF. As DNA, the CDR3 is TGTGCCACCAGCAGACAGCTCGGGACAGGGGGCGCGTACTATGGCTACACCTTC.

This clonotype showed up many times. The gene calls are TRBV4-2 and TRBJ2-1; unclear D gene. Between the trimmed V and J ends, which lost 1 base and 1 base, there was a span of 8 bases. Germline CDR1 is LGHNA and CDR2 is YNFKEQ. The CDR3 has 15 residues. The CDR3, as DNA: TGTGCCAGCAGCCAAGGTGCGGAGTCCTACAATGAGCAGTTCTTC. Amino acids: CASSQGAESYNEQFF.

Only a few counts were recorded for this clonotype. The V and J genes are TRBV18 and TRBJ1-1; D is perhaps TRBD1 (5 bases). The germline CDR1 and CDR2 sequences are KGHSH and LQKENI. This CDR3 comprises 12 residues. V lost 7 bases and J 5 bases, leaving 11 bases between the germline ends. CDR3 in amino acids: CASWRGGTEAFF. The DNA of the CDR3 is TGTGCCAGCTGGAGGGGTGGGACTGAAGCTTTCTTT.

This clonotype was detected only a few times. This sequence joins TRBV20-1 and TRBJ1-2, with 8 bases lining up with TRBD1. The CDR3 totals 12 residues. The germline gives CDR1 DFQATT, CDR2 SNEGSKA (reference sequence). J was trimmed by 3 bases and V by 5 bases; bases with no gene match: 2. The CDR3 here is CSAGQGDYGYTF. The DNA of the CDR3 is TGCAGTGCTGGACAGGGTGACTATGGCTACACCTTC.

This clonotype appeared a few times. The V and J genes are TRBV7-2 and TRBJ2-6; no firm D call. The germline V gene encodes CDR1 SGHTA and CDR2 FQGNSA. The V end lost 1 base, the J end lost 3 bases, and 7 bases lay between the germline ends. This CDR3 region has 15 residues. CDR3 in DNA: TGTGCCAGCAGCTTAGTATTCGGTGGGGCCAACGTCCTGACTTTC. This gives the protein CASSLVFGGANVLTF.

This clonotype was seen repeatedly, ten times or more. V usage is TRBV2 and J usage is TRBJ2-7; 9 bases are shared with TRBD2. Germline V lookup: CDR1 SNHLY, CDR2 FYNNEI. CDR3 length: 14 residues. After removal of 3 bases from V and 3 bases from J, the junction contained 3 bases not matched to a gene. The CDR3 region is CASSEAAGGYEQYV. CDR3 coding DNA: TGTGCCAGCAGTGAGGCAGCGGGGGGCTACGAGCAGTACGTC.

This clonotype showed up just a few times. The V and J genes are TRBV15 and TRBJ2-3, with 12 bases aligning to TRBD2. Germline V lookup: CDR1 LNHNV, CDR2 YYDKDF (reference sequence). CDR3 length: 16 residues. The junction had 6 bases not matched to a gene; V was cut back by 3 bases and J by 5 bases. As DNA, the CDR3 is TGTGCCACCAGCAGGCTAGCGGGGGGGAGGGGAGATACGCAGTATTTT. Protein sequence: CATSRLAGGRGDTQYF. The variable domain in full, with the rest retrieved from reference TRBV15 and TRBJ2-3, is DAMVIQNPRYQVTQFGKPVTLSCSQTLNHNVMYWYQQKSSQAPKLLFHYYDKDFNNEADTPDNFQSRRPNTSFCFLDIRSPGLGDTAMYLCATSRLAGGRGDTQYFGPGTRLTVL.

The V and J genes are TRBV10-3 and TRBJ2-5; D perhaps matches TRBD2 (6 bases). V was clipped by 10 bases and J by 3 bases, with 18 bases between them. Germline values: CDR1 ENHRY, CDR2 SYGVKD. The length of the CDR3 is 14 residues. The CDR3 loop is CATRPSSEKETQYF. DNA of the CDR3: TGTGCCACTAGGCCCTCTAGCGAGAAAGAGACCCAGTACTTC.

This clonotype was counted many times. V gene TRBV12-3 or TRBV12-4 combines with J gene TRBJ1-3; the D is unclear. V lost 6 bases and J 0 bases, leaving 9 bases between the germline ends. The CDR3 has 14 amino acids. The CDR3, as DNA: TGTGCCAGCAGCCCCGATCGCTCTGGAAACACCATATATTTT. Translated, it gives CASSPDRSGNTIYF.

This clonotype appeared a few times. The CDR3 reads CASSLGQEGDFEQYF. DNA of the CDR3: TGCGCCAGCAGCTTGGGACAGGAGGGCGACTTCGAGCAGTACTTC. V is TRBV5-1 and J is TRBJ2-7; possibly TRBD1 or TRBD2 for D (6 bases each). V gave up 0 bases and J gave up 6 bases, with 16 bases separating them. The CDR3 is 15 residues long. CDR1 is SGHRS, CDR2 YFSETQ, per germline.

V and J are TRBV29-1 and TRBJ2-1, with 9 bases lining up with TRBD1. The V gene's germline CDR1 is SQVTM and CDR2 ANQGSEA. V dropped 8 bases and J dropped 6; count of bases not matched to a gene: 8. The CDR3 length is 13 residues. The CDR3 loop is CSLLDRGGNEQFF. CDR3 coding DNA: TGCAGCCTTCTGGACAGGGGAGGCAATGAGCAGTTCTTC.

The J gene is TRBJ2-5, the V gene TRBV21-1; the D call TRBD1 from the table was never checked on the DNA. TRBV21-1 is termed a pseudogene. The CDR3 contains 14 residues. CDR3 nucleotide sequence: TGTGCCAGCAGCACGGCCGGGCATCAAGAGACCCAGTACTTC. Encoded protein: CASSTAGHQETQYF.

This clonotype appeared many times. This chain joins TRBV11-2 and TRBJ2-5; a possible D gene is TRBD2 (5 bases). Trimming took 4 bases from V and 1 from J, leaving 10 bases between them. Germline lookup yields CDR1 SGHAT and CDR2 FQNNGV. The CDR3 loop spans 14 amino acids. CDR3 in amino acids: CASSWRTTQETQYF. The CDR3 nucleotides are TGTGCCAGCAGCTGGAGGACCACCCAAGAGACCCAGTACTTC.

This clonotype was counted between two and nine times. This rearrangement joins TRBV12-3 or TRBV12-4 to TRBJ1-5; D is unclear. Deletions cut 5 bases from V and 2 bases from J, with 10 bases between. There are 14 residues in the CDR3. The CDR3 nucleotides are TGTGCCAGCAGTAAGGGTTCTGGCAATCAGCCCCAGCATTTT. Translated: CASSKGSGNQPQHF.

This clonotype was recorded many times. This CDR3 is CASSLVRGGQFYEQYF. DNA of the CDR3: TGTGCCAGCAGCTTAGTGCGAGGGGGACAGTTCTACGAGCAGTACTTC. The J gene is TRBJ2-7, the V gene TRBV7-2, with 7 nucleotides matching TRBD1. There are 16 residues in the CDR3. Per germline, CDR1 SGHTA and CDR2 FQGNSA. V trimming: 1 base; J trimming: 3 bases; junction bases outside the gene matches: 9.

This rearrangement joins TRBV12-5 to TRBJ1-5; D possibly corresponds to TRBD1 (5 bases). Germline V lookup: CDR1 LGHNT, CDR2 FRNRAP. The CDR3 sequence is 12 residues long. Trimming pared 10 bases from V and 4 bases from J, leaving 11 bases between. CDR3 DNA sequence: TGTGCTACCGCGACAGATAATCAGCCCCAGCATTTT. Amino acids: CATATDNQPQHF.

J is TRBJ2-2 and V is TRBV9; TRBD1 might be the D (5 bases). Per the germline V gene, CDR1 is SGDLS and CDR2 is YYNGEE. The CDR3 has 17 residues. V lost 0 bases and J lost 0, with 12 bases in between. The DNA for the CDR3 is TGTGCCAGCAGCGTAGTCGGACACCTAGCGAACACCGGGGAGCTGTTTTTT. Translated: CASSVVGHLANTGELFF.

There are a few counts of this clonotype. The chain is built from TRBV6-2 or TRBV6-3 and TRBJ1-2; D possibly corresponds to TRBD1 (5 bases). Germline values: CDR1 MNHEY, CDR2 SVGEGT. Trimming shortened V by 2 bases and J by 5 bases, and 15 bases separated the two germline ends. This CDR3 is built from 15 residues. CDR3 residues: CASSYRDRFLYGYTF. The CDR3 region has the DNA TGTGCCAGCAGTTACCGGGACCGTTTTCTTTATGGCTACACCTTC.

In this sample, this clonotype turned up a few times. The chain employs TRBV7-6 and TRBJ1-1; D is unclear. Germline V gives CDR1 SGHVS, CDR2 FNYEAQ. The V gene lost 1 base and the J gene lost 0 bases, with 15 bases spanning the gap. This CDR3 has 17 amino acids. CDR3 bases: TGTGCCAGCAGCTTAGGCAGACGGTCATGGATGAACACTGAAGCTTTCTTT. Amino acids: CASSLGRRSWMNTEAFF.